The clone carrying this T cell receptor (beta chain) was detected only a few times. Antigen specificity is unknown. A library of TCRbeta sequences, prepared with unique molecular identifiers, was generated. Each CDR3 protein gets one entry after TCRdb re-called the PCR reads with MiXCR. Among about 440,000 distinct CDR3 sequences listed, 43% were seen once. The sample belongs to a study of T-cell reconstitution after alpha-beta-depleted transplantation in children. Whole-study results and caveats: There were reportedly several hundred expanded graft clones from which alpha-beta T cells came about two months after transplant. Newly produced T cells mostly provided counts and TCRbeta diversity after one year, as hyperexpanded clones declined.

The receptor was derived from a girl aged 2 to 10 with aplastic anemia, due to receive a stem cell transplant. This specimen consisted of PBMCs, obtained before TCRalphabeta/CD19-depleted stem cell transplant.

CDR3 in amino acids: CATLTSSYEQYF. In DNA form, the CDR3 reads TGCGCCACACTTACTAGCAGTTACGAGCAGTACTTC. The rearrangement uses TRBV10-2 and TRBJ2-7; a weak D match, TRBD2 (6 bases). This CDR3 spans 12 amino acids. Trimming cost V 10 bases and J 4 bases, with 14 bases left between them. CDR1 and CDR2 from the germline V gene are WSHSY and SAAADI.